The source of this T cell receptor beta chain is a study of T cells in narcolepsy (dated by TCRdb to the late 2010s). Background on the whole study: Patients with narcolepsy type 1 or type 2 (NT1, NT2) and healthy control donors were enrolled in the study. The study used TCR Vbeta sequencing to track clonotypes in blood and CSF while looking for autoreactive T cells in narcolepsy patients that target self-antigens of hypocretin neurons (hypocretin, TRIB2).

The library came from the immunoSEQ multiplex PCR assay. The clones in this table, taken by TCRdb from immuneACCESS, are in-frame only. Not every clone is retained; where verified, under half of the shortfall comes from an unresolved V gene, and the cause of the rest is unknown. The sample table contains tens of thousands of clones; only one count was recorded for 78% of them. Of the sample, over 0.95% is held by the ten largest clones. This clone showed up just once. Its recognized antigen is unknown. No clone much larger than this one lies a single base away; base qualities are absent. The CDR3, cysteine through phenylalanine, is 14 amino acids long. Just the 42-base CDR3 DNA is kept, in frame starting at base 1. The V end loses 8 bases and the J end loses 9 bases, and a stretch of 17 bases separates them. For CDR1 and CDR2, the germline V gene lists MGHDK and SYGVNS. For TCR Vbeta sequencing, memory CD4+ T cells were sorted ex vivo from the peripheral blood of narcolepsy patients and healthy controls.

Here is what the overall study found, with its caveats: Patients and controls had comparable numbers of sequenced blood memory CD4+ clonotypes, averaging about 37,000 and 33,000, respectively. Autoreactive clonotypes were reported to be detected serially in the blood of the same patients and of different patients, but not in the blood of healthy controls. Plots that compared CSF and blood CD4+ T cell clonotypes from the same patient highlighted HCRT-specific and TRIB2-specific autoreactive clonotypes. Certain blood memory CD4+ repertoires from patients and controls had no sequences that matched autoreactive T cell clones.

This receptor was taken from a human donor with narcolepsy. Here the chain combines TRBV25-1 and TRBJ1-6, and perhaps TRBD1 as D gene, on 5 matching bases. The material sequenced was CD45RA- memory CD4+ T cells from PBMCs. The cell subset or site label here, explained by the study, means: memory T cells sorted ex vivo from peripheral blood. In nucleotide form, the sequence is TGTGCCAGCTCAGAGGTGGGGCTAGGTTCACCCCTCCACTTT. The encoded protein is CASSEVGLGSPLHF.